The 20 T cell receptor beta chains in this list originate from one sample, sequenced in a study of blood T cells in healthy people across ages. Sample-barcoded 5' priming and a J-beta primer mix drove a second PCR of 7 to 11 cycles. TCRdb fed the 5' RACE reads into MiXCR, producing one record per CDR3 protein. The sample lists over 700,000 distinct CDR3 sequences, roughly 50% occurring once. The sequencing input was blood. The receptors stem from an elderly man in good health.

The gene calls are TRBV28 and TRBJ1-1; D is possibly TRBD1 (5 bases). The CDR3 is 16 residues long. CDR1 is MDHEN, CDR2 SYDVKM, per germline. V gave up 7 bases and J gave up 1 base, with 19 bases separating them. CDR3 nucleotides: TGTGCCAGCAATACTAGGTATGAGGGGTCGAACACTGAAGCTTTCTTT. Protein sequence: CASNTRYEGSNTEAFF.

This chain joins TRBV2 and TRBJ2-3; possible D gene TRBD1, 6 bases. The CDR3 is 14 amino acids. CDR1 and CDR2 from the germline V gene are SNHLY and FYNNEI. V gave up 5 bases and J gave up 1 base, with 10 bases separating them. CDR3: CASSTGMGTDTQYF. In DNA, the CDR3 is TGTGCCAGCAGTACAGGGATGGGCACAGATACGCAGTATTTT.

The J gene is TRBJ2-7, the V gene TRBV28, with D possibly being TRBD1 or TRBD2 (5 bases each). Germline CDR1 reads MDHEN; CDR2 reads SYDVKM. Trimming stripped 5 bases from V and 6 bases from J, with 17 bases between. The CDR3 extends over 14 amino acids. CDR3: CASSEGRAWGEQYF. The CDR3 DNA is TGTGCCAGCAGTGAGGGACGGGCGTGGGGCGAGCAGTACTTC.

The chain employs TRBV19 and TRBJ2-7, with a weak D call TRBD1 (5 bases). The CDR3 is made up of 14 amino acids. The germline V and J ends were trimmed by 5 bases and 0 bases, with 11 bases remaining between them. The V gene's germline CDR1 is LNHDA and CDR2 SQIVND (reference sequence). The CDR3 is CASSPRQTSYEQYF. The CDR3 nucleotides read TGTGCCAGTAGTCCCAGACAGACCTCCTACGAGCAGTACTTC.

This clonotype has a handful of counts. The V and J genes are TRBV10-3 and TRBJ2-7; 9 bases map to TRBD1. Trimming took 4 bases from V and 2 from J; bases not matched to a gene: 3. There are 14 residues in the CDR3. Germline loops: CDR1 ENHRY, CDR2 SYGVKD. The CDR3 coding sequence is TGTGCCATCAGTGCCGGGACAGGGACCTACGAGCAGTACTTC. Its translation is CAISAGTGTYEQYF.

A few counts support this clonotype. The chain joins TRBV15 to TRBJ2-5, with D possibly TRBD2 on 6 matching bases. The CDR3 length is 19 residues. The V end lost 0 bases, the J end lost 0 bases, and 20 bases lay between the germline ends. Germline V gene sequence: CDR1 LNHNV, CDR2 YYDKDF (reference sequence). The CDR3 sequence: CATSRDSQQIAVYQETQYF. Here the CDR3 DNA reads TGTGCCACCAGCAGAGATTCCCAACAAATAGCGGTATACCAAGAGACCCAGTACTTC.

The CDR3 region is CASSFDGTSVPGELFF. The CDR3 DNA is TGTGCCAGCAGCTTCGACGGGACTAGCGTCCCCGGGGAGCTGTTTTTT. This rearrangement joins TRBV7-3 to TRBJ2-2, with 10 bases identical to TRBD2. This CDR3 has 16 amino acids. Germline CDR1 and CDR2: SGHTA and FQGTGA. Trimming cost V 3 bases and J 6 bases; bases outside gene matches: 7.

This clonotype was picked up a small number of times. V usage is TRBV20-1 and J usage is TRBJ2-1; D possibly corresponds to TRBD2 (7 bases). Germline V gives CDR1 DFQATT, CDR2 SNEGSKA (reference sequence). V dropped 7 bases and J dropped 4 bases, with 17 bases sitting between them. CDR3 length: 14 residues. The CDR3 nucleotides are TGCAGTGAAGGGGGAGGGCTCCTTTACAATGAGCAGTTCTTC. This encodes CSEGGGLLYNEQFF.

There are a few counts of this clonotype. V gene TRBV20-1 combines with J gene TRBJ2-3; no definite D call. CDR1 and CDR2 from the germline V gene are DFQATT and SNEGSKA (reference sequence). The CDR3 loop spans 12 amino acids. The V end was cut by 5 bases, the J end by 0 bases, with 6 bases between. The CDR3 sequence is CSAGTSTDTQYF. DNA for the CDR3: TGCAGTGCTGGTACAAGCACAGATACGCAGTATTTT.

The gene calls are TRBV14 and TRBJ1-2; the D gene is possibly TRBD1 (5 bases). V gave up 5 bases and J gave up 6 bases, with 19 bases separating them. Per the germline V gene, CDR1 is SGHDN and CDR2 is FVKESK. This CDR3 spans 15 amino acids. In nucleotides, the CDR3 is TGTGCCAGCAGCGCCCGACAGCACCCCCTCAATGGCTACACCTTC. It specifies CASSARQHPLNGYTF.

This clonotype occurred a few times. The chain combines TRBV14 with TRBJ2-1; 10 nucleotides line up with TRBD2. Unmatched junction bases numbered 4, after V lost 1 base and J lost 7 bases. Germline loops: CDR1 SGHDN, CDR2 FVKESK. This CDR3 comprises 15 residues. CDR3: CASSQAAGGGNEQFF. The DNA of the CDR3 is TGTGCCAGCAGCCAAGCAGCGGGAGGGGGGAATGAGCAGTTCTTC.

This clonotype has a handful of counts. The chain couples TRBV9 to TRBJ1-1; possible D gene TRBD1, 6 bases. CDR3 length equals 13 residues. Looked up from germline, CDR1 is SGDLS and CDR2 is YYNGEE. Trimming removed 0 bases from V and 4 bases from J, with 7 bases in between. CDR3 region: CASSVEGGTEAFF. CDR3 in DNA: TGTGCCAGCAGCGTAGAGGGGGGCACTGAAGCTTTCTTT.

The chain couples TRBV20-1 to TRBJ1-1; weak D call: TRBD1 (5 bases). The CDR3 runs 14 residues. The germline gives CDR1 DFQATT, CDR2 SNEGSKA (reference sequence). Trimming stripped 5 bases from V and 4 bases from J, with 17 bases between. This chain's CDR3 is CSARPSRAGTEAFF. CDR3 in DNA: TGCAGTGCTCGACCCAGCAGGGCGGGCACTGAAGCTTTCTTT.

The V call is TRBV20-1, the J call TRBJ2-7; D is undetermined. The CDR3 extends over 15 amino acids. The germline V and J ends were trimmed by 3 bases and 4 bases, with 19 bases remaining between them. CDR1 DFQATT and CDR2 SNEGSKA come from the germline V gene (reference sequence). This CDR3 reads CSASNLDQKTYEQYF. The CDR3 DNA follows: TGCAGTGCTAGTAACCTGGACCAAAAGACATACGAGCAGTACTTC.

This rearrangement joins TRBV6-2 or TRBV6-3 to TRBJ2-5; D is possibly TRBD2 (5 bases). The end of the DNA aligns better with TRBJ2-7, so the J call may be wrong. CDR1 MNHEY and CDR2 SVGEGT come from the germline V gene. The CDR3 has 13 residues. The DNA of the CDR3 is TGTGCCAGCAGTCGGTCTATCGAGGGCGAGCAGTACTTC. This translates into CASSRSIEGEQYF.

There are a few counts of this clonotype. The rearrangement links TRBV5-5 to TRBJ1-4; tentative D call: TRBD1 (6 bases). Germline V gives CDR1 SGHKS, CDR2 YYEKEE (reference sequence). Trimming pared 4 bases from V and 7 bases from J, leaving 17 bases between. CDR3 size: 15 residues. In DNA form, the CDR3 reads TGTGCCAGCAGCGTGGGATCCAAACAGGGTGAAAAACTGTTTTTT. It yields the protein CASSVGSKQGEKLFF.

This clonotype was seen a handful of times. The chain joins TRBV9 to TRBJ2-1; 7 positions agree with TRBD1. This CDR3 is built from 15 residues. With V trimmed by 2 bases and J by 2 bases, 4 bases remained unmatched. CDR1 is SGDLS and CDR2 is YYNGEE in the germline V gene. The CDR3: CASSVQGVPYNEQFF. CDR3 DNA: TGTGCCAGCAGCGTTCAGGGGGTTCCCTACAATGAGCAGTTCTTC.

DNA for the CDR3: TGCAGTGCCAGCGGGGGGGACCGCTCCTACGAGCAGTACTTC. Translation gives CSASGGDRSYEQYF. The chain combines TRBV20-1 with TRBJ2-7; the match to TRBD2 covers 10 bases. Germline V CDR1 and CDR2: DFQATT, SNEGSKA (reference sequence). This CDR3 spans 14 amino acids. V shed 6 bases, J shed 0 bases, and the junction held 5 bases outside the gene matches.

The CDR3, as DNA: TGTGCCAGCAGCTTAAGTCGTAGGACCTTCGACGAGCAGTACTTC. It codes for CASSLSRRTFDEQYF. The chain has TRBV7-2 and TRBJ2-7; D unresolved. In germline, CDR1 is SGHTA, CDR2 FQGNSA. CDR3 size: 15 residues. The germline V and J ends were trimmed by 2 bases and 5 bases, with 16 bases remaining between them.

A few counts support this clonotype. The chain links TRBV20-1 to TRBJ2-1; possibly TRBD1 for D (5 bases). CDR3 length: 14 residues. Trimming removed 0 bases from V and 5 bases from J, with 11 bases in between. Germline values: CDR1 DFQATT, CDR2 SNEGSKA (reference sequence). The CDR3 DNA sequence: TGCAGTGCTAGAGATATGGACACCCACAATGAGCAGTTCTTC. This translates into CSARDMDTHNEQFF.